One and the same sample provided the 10 T cell receptor beta chains below, sequenced in a study of T cells in Graves' hyperthyroidism and ophthalmopathy. Researchers took RNA transcripts and amplified the TCR beta CDR3 regions from them. HTBI primers were employed in a first-round RT-PCR of the TCR CDR3. TCRdb recomputed calls from the multiplex PCR reads with MiXCR, one row per CDR3 protein. In the table there are 500,000 to 650,000 distinct CDR3 sequences, 35% to 50% of which are singletons. The sample taken for sequencing was peripheral blood or thyroid tissue (not recorded which). The receptors originated from an adult woman with Graves' disease, either hyperthyroidism or ophthalmopathy (not recorded which).

This clonotype was detected many times. This rearrangement joins TRBV27 to TRBJ2-5; 9 bases line up with TRBD1. Germline-derived CDR1 and CDR2 are MNHEY and SMNVEV (reference sequence). The CDR3 totals 14 residues. With 4 bases clipped from V and 5 bases from J, the junction kept 5 bases outside the gene matches. CDR3: CASSYTGGGETQYF. The DNA for the CDR3 is TGTGCCAGCAGTTATACAGGGGGCGGGGAGACCCAGTACTTC.

The chain couples TRBV28 to TRBJ2-7, with D possibly matching TRBD2 (6 bases). V lost 6 bases and J lost 5, with 17 bases in between. CDR3 length: 14 residues. CDR1 is MDHEN and CDR2 is SYDVKM in the germline V gene. CDR3 region: CASRPQEGLNEQYF. The CDR3 DNA follows: TGTGCCAGCAGACCGCAGGAGGGGCTAAACGAGCAGTACTTC. The full variable domain, in which reference TRBV28 and TRBJ2-7 provide the parts outside the CDR3, is DVKVTQSSRYLVKRTGEKVFLECVQDMDHENMFWYRQDPGLGLRLIYFSYDVKMKEKGDIPEGYSVSREKKERFSLILESASTNQTSMYLCASRPQEGLNEQYFGPGTRLTVT.

The chain uses TRBV29-1 and TRBJ1-2, with D hard to call. V was cut by 4 bases and J by 7 bases, with 13 bases left in between. Germline loops: CDR1 SQVTM, CDR2 ANQGSEA. The CDR3 is made up of 12 amino acids. The CDR3 bases are TGCAGCGTTGTTAGCAGCCTCGGTGGCTACACCTTC. Translating gives CSVVSSLGGYTF. Full variable domain (missing parts from reference TRBV29-1 and TRBJ1-2): SAVISQKPSRDICQRGTSLTIQCQVDSQVTMMFWYRQQPGQSLTLIATANQGSEATYESGFVIDKFPISRPNLTFSTLTVSNMSPEDSSIYLCSVVSSLGGYTFGSGTRLTVV.

V and J are TRBV14 and TRBJ1-5, with D tentatively TRBD1 (6 bases). Germline V gene lookup returns CDR1 SGHDN and CDR2 FVKESK. V lost 0 bases and J 5 bases, leaving 17 bases between the germline ends. The CDR3 loop spans 17 amino acids. The CDR3 loop is CASSQETLGRGYQPQHF. The DNA of the CDR3 is TGTGCCAGCAGCCAAGAGACCCTTGGCAGGGGCTATCAGCCCCAGCATTTT.

This chain links TRBV7-8 with TRBJ1-1, with 7 bases fitting TRBD1. The CDR3 is 13 amino acids. The germline gives CDR1 SGHVS, CDR2 FQNEAQ. Trimming cost V 3 bases and J 5 bases; bases outside gene matches: 3. CDR3 DNA sequence: TGTGCCAGCAGCTTCACAGGGGTAACTGAAGCTTTCTTT. Amino acid sequence: CASSFTGVTEAFF.

This clonotype was detected ten times or more. V gene TRBV19 combines with J gene TRBJ1-5; the D gene is possibly TRBD1 (5 bases). Germline V gene data show CDR1 as LNHDA and CDR2 as SQIVND (reference sequence). CDR3 length: 14 residues. V lost 1 base to trimming and J lost 5 bases, with 9 bases between them. The CDR3 DNA reads TGTGCCAGTAGTATAGGAGGGGTCGATCAGCCCCAGCATTTT. Translation gives CASSIGGVDQPQHF.

This clonotype appeared many times. The chain uses TRBV9 and TRBJ1-4; the match to TRBD1 covers 7 bases. Germline values: CDR1 SGDLS, CDR2 YYNGEE. The V segment lost 0 bases and the J segment 8 bases; nucleotides outside the gene matches: 7. The CDR3 is 15 amino acids. The CDR3 region is CASSVEPGGTEKLFF. CDR3 DNA sequence: TGTGCCAGCAGCGTAGAGCCAGGGGGAACCGAAAAACTGTTTTTT.

The V gene is TRBV2, the J gene TRBJ1-2; no clear D. Trimming removed 7 bases at V and 4 bases at J, with 13 bases between. Germline V gives CDR1 SNHLY, CDR2 FYNNEI. The CDR3 spans 13 residues. The DNA of the CDR3 is TGTGCCAGCATCCCTTCCGTTTCCTATGGCTACACCTTC. Translated: CASIPSVSYGYTF.

V is TRBV7-8 and J is TRBJ2-7; the D gene is possibly TRBD1 (6 bases). The V gene's germline CDR1 is SGHVS and CDR2 FQNEAQ. The ends were cut back, 6 bases at V and 7 bases at J, with 16 bases in the middle. The CDR3 is made up of 13 amino acids. CDR3 sequence (DNA): TGTGCCAGCAGACGACAGGTTTTTGAAGAGCAGTACTTC. Its translation: CASRRQVFEEQYF.

This clonotype was seen repeatedly, ten times or more. CDR3 DNA sequence: TGTGCCAGCAGTCGAGGGAAAAATGAAAAACTGTTTTTT. This codes for CASSRGKNEKLFF. The rearrangement links TRBV2 to TRBJ1-4; D not certain. The CDR3 sequence is 13 residues long. V dropped 5 bases and J dropped 5 bases, with 9 bases sitting between them. CDR1 is SNHLY, CDR2 FYNNEI, per germline.